Described below is a single TCR beta chain sequence and its context. The table came from immunoSEQ multiplex PCR; TCRdb's copy has only in-frame clones and leaves some out. This sample has about 400,000 clones, with about 95% found just once. The data derive from a study of shared T cell receptors in the human thymus. The V gene end was trimmed by 6 bases and the J gene end by 4 bases; junction bases not matched to a gene: 5. The CDR3 runs to 14 residues. Germline V CDR1 and CDR2: MNHEY, SMNVEV (reference sequence). Material for sequencing was thymocytes. The chain combines TRBV27 with TRBJ1-5, with 8 bases aligning to TRBD1. This clonotype was obtained from a human donor. The CDR3 protein is CASRQGVTNQPQHF. Here the CDR3 DNA reads TGTGCCAGCAGACAGGGGGTGACAAATCAGCCCCAGCATTTT.